This T cell receptor (beta chain) was captured in a study of Tregs in tolerant kidney transplant recipients. Study findings and constraints: No direct test of biological reproducibility was done here.

The CDR3 is 17 residues long. From germline, CDR1 is MGHRA and CDR2 YSYEKL. Trimming at V came to 4 bases and at J to 16 bases, leaving 19 bases not matched to a gene. Unstimulated Tregs (CD4+CD25+CD127-) and CD4+CD25- non-Tregs were sorted from PBMCs. Method: immunoSEQ multiplex PCR; TCRdb's copy keeps in-frame clones and lacks some. The profile shows around 85,000 clones, 85% to 95% of them singletons. A remark on this clone: Antigen specificity is unknown.

The rearrangement uses TRBV4-1 and TRBJ2-1, with 13 positions matching TRBD2. The source was Tregs from blood, collected before the transplant. The sequence derives from a human donor who received a combined kidney and bone marrow transplant. The CDR3 is CASSPDRDLLTSGRGFF. The CDR3 DNA follows: TGCGCCAGCAGCCCAGACCGAGACCTGCTTACTAGCGGGAGGGGATTCTTC.